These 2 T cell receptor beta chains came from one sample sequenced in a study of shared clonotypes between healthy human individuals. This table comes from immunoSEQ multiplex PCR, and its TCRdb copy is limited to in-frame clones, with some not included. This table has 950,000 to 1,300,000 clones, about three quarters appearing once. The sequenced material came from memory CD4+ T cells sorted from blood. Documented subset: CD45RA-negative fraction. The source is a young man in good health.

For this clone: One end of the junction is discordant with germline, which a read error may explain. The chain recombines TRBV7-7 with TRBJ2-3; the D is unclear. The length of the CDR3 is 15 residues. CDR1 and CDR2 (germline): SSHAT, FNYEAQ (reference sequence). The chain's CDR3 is CASSLEGRSTDTQYF. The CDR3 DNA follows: TGTGCTAGCAGCTTAGAAGGGCGAAGCACAGATACGCAGTATTTT.

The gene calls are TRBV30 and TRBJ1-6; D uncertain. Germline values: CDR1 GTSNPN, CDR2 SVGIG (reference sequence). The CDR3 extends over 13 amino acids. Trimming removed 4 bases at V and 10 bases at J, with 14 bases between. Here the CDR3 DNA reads TGTGCCTGGAATAGGGAAATAGGGTCACCCCTCCACTTT. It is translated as CAWNREIGSPLHF.